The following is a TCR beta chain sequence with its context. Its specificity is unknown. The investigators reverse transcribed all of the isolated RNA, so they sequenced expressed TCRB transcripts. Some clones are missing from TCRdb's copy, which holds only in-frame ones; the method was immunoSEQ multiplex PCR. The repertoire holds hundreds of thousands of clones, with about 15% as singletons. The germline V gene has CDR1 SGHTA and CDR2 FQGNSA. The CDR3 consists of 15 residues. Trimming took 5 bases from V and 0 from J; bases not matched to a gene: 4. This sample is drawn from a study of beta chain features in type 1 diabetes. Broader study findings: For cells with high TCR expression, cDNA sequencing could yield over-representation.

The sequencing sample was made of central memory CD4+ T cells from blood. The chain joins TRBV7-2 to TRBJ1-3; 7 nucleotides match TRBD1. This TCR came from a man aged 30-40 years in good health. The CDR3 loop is CASSPQGPSGNTIYF. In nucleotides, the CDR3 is TGTGCCAGCAGCCCACAGGGGCCCTCTGGAAACACCATATATTTT.